A selection of T cell receptor beta chains follows, all from one sample in a study of OX40 agonist ivuxolimab in advanced cancers. Only in-frame clones appear in the TCRdb table, and some are missing; sequencing was by immunoSEQ multiplex PCR. The repertoire has around 85,000 clones, 75% to 95% of them found once; the top ten carry roughly 8.9%. This specimen consisted of CD4+ or CD8+ T cells sorted from blood, obtained in a trial of the OX40 agonist ivuxolimab. Source of these receptors: an adult with an advanced solid tumor such as melanoma, head and neck, liver or kidney cancer. Both conserved end residues are part of each CDR3. The D gene is left open where the match is weak. Clone size is stated in some rows and not others, as once, few, many or a class when expanded.

v_gene	abundance	j_gene	d_gene	CDR3nt	CDR3aa
TRBV27	NA	TRBJ1-5	NA	TGTGCCAGCGGGGGGCGGGGGCCCCAGCATTTT	CASGGRGPQHF
TRBV7-9	NA	TRBJ2-5	NA	TGTGCCAGCAGCTTAGTTGTTACGGTTCTTGAGGAGACCCAGTACTTC	CASSLVVTVLEETQYF
TRBV30	NA	TRBJ2-3	NA	TGTGCCTGGGAAAGAGATACGCAGTATTTT	CAWERDTQYF
TRBV28	NA	TRBJ2-5	NA	TGTGCCAGCAGTTTGTTGGAGACCCAGTACTTC	CASSLLETQYF
TRBV11-1	NA	TRBJ2-1	TRBD2	TGTGCCAGCAGCTTAGGCCCCGCGGGAGGGTTCGATGAGCAGTTCTTC	CASSLGPAGGFDEQFF
TRBV9	NA	TRBJ2-1	NA	TGTGCCAGCAGCGTAGTTGGCGGGACGCCCAACAATGAGCAGTTCTTC	CASSVVGGTPNNEQFF
TRBV4-1	NA	TRBJ2-1	TRBD2	TGCGCCAGCAGCCCCATCGGGGGGGATCAGCAGTTCTTC	CASSPIGGDQQFF
TRBV19	few	TRBJ2-7	NA	TGTGCCAGTAGTGCCCGGGACCGCCGCGACGAGCAGTACTTC	CASSARDRRDEQYF
TRBV2	NA	TRBJ2-1	NA	TGTGCCAGCAGTGAAGGGAGCGGGTTTTCCTACAATGAGCAGTTCTTC	CASSEGSGFSYNEQFF
TRBV2	NA	TRBJ2-4	NA	TGTGCCAGCGGTCGGACAGAAGGTCGGAACAACATTCAGTACTTC	CASGRTEGRNNIQYF
TRBV28	NA	TRBJ2-1	TRBD2	TGTGCCAGCAGCCAACTACGGGGGGAGGAAAACAATGAGCAGTTCTTC	CASSQLRGEENNEQFF
TRBV4-3	NA	TRBJ1-4	NA	TGCGCCAGCAGCCCTACTTTTGCAACTAATGAAAAACTGTTTTTT	CASSPTFATNEKLFF
TRBV13	NA	TRBJ2-1	TRBD2	TGTGCCAGCAGCCCCGGACTAGCCGACTACAATGAGCAGTTCTTC	CASSPGLADYNEQFF
TRBV2	NA	TRBJ2-1	TRBD2	TGTGCCATTCCCTCCGGGGGGGCTGGCAATGAGCAGTTCTTC	CAIPSGGAGNEQFF
TRBV6-5	NA	TRBJ2-7	NA	TGTGCCAGCAGTTACCCCGGGGGCCTCGAGCAGTACTTC	CASSYPGGLEQYF
TRBV12-5	NA	TRBJ2-5	NA	TGTGCTAGTGCTGGGGGTTGGACCCAGTACTTC	CASAGGWTQYF
TRBV10-3	NA	TRBJ2-7	TRBD1	TGTGCCATCAGTCAGGGGGTCAGGGACGAGCAGTACTTC	CAISQGVRDEQYF
TRBV27	NA	TRBJ1-6	NA	TGTGCCAGCAGTTTATCAGGTCCGGGGGCAAGGAATTCACCCCTCCACTTT	CASSLSGPGARNSPLHF
TRBV28	NA	TRBJ2-7	NA	TGTGCCAGCAGTTTAAGGACGGGCGAGCAGTACTTC	CASSLRTGEQYF
TRBV27	few	TRBJ2-3	TRBD2	TGTGCCAGCAGTTTATTACCGACTAGCGGGAGGGATACGCAGTATTTT	CASSLLPTSGRDTQYF
TRBV6-5	once	TRBJ1-6	NA	TGTGCCAGCAGTTACTCGAGTGTTTCGCCCCTCCACTTT	CASSYSSVSPLHF
TRBV30	NA	TRBJ1-3	NA	TGTGCCTGGAGTGACAAGGCAGGGTGGATAGGAAACACCATATATTTT	CAWSDKAGWIGNTIYF
TRBV7-2	few	TRBJ2-1	TRBD2	TGTGCCAGCAGCCTCGGACTAGCGGGCTACAATGAGCAGTTCTTC	CASSLGLAGYNEQFF
TRBV11-2	NA	TRBJ2-7	NA	TGTGCCAGCAGCTACCTTTCCCACGAGCAGTACTTC	CASSYLSHEQYF
TRBV28	NA	TRBJ2-5	NA	TGTGCCAGCAGTTTTATTGGTCAAGAGACCCAGTACTTC	CASSFIGQETQYF
TRBV28	NA	TRBJ2-1	TRBD2	TGTGCCAGCAGTCTAGCGGGGGGCGACAATGAGCAGTTCTTC	CASSLAGGDNEQFF